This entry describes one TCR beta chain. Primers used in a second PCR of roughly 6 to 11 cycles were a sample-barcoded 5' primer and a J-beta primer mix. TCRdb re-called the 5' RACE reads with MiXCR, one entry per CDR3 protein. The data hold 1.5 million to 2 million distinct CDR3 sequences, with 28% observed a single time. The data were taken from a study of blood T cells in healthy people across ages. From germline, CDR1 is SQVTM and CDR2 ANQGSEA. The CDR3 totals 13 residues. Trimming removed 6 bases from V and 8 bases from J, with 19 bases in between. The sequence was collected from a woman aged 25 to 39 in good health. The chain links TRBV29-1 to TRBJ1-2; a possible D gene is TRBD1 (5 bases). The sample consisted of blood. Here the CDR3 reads CSVPRDGLGGYTF. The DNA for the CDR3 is TGCAGCGTCCCACGGGACGGACTTGGCGGCTACACCTTC.